What follows are 3 T cell receptor beta chains derived from one specimen sequenced in a study of pediatric ulcerative colitis. The method was immunoSEQ multiplex PCR; TCRdb's version includes in-frame clones alone and lacks a portion of them. The sample shows 55,000 to 65,000 clones, around four fifths of them seen only once. Specimen: blood. The receptors were gathered from a boy aged 5-17 years with moderate ulcerative colitis.

This clone came up a few times. The chain is built from TRBV10-3 and TRBJ2-2; 9 bases are shared with TRBD1. The length of the CDR3 is 15 residues. The germline V gene encodes CDR1 ENHRY and CDR2 SYGVKD. J lost 5 bases, V lost 6 bases, and 7 bases had no gene match. CDR3 bases: TGTGCCATCAGACCGGGACAGGGATGGACCGGGGAGCTGTTTTTT. Translating it yields CAIRPGQGWTGELFF.

The chain links TRBV18 to TRBJ1-3; 8 bases line up with TRBD1. Germline values: CDR1 KGHSH, CDR2 LQKENI. The ends lost 3 bases at V and 7 bases at J; junction bases unmatched: 11. The CDR3 length is 16 residues. The CDR3 sequence is CASSPPLPDRANTIYF. The CDR3 DNA sequence: TGTGCCAGCTCACCCCCCCTACCGGACAGGGCGAACACCATATATTTT.

This chain uses TRBV5-6 with TRBJ2-5; D is perhaps TRBD1 (5 bases). The CDR3 runs to 14 residues. The germline V and J ends were trimmed by 6 bases and 0 bases, with 12 bases remaining between them. Germline-derived CDR1 and CDR2 are SGHDT and YYEEEE. CDR3 in DNA: TGTGCCAGCAACAATCGACAGAACCAAGAGACCCAGTACTTC. Translated: CASNNRQNQETQYF.